These 5 T cell receptor beta chains were all obtained from the same sample, sequenced in a study of beta chain features in type 1 diabetes. Sequenced material consisted of expressed TCRB transcripts (all of the isolated RNA was reverse transcribed). Assay used: immunoSEQ multiplex PCR; TCRdb lists only in-frame clones, some missing. The profile covers fewer than 400,000 clones, with 7% to 9% appearing a single time and less than 0.45% taken by the ten largest. The sample consisted of central memory CD4+ T cells from blood. These receptors were collected from a young woman in good health.

This clone was found a few times. This chain joins TRBV7-2 and TRBJ2-3, with 9 bases matching TRBD2. Germline CDR1 and CDR2: SGHTA and FQGNSA. J was trimmed by 2 bases and V by 3 bases; bases with no gene match: 3. CDR3 length: 15 residues. This chain's CDR3 is CASSFTSGPTDTQYF. The CDR3 region has the DNA TGTGCCAGCAGCTTCACTAGCGGGCCCACAGATACGCAGTATTTT. Using reference TRBV7-2 and TRBJ2-3 for the parts outside the CDR3, the full variable domain is GAGVSQSPSNKVTEKGKDVELRCDPISGHTALYWYRQSLGQGLEFLIYFQGNSAPDKSGLPSDRFSAERTGGSVSTLTIQRTQQEDSAVYLCASSFTSGPTDTQYFGPGTRLTVL.

On this clone: One end of the junction varies from germline; a read error may be responsible. This sample also contains other DNA sequences that code for the same CDR3. The rearrangement uses TRBV29-1 and TRBJ2-3, with no clear D. From germline, CDR1 is SQVTM and CDR2 ANQGSEA. CDR3 length: 14 amino acids. Written as DNA, the CDR3 is TGCAGCGTCGAAGACGTGGGCGGCACAGATACGCAGTATTTT. This translates into CSVEDVGGTDTQYF.

Of note for this clone: The CDR3 ends on some other residue instead of the conserved phenylalanine or tryptophan, so this is likely a read error. It is unclear where the CDR3 begins or ends on the DNA, so no DNA is shown, and the CDR3 is as TCRdb lists it. V gene TRBV7-2 combines with J gene TRBJ1-2; no check of the table's D call, TRBD1, against the DNA was made. The CDR3 has 14 residues if both end residues are counted. Germline CDR1 is SGHTA and CDR2 is FQGNSA. The CDR3 reads CASSPTPGTGLVFE.

This chain uses TRBV9 with TRBJ2-5, with D hard to call. V lost 4 bases, J lost 0 bases, and 19 bases lay in between. Germline V gives CDR1 SGDLS, CDR2 YYNGEE. The CDR3 covers 17 residues. In DNA form, the CDR3 reads TGTGCCAGCAGCACGACCCGGGCGCAGGTTGACCAAGAGACCCAGTACTTC. It translates to CASSTTRAQVDQETQYF.

This clone was seen a few times. The CDR3 loop reads CATRVQDEQFF. The CDR3 nucleotides are TGTGCCACCAGGGTACAGGATGAGCAGTTCTTC. The rearrangement links TRBV15 to TRBJ2-1, with D perhaps TRBD1 (5 bases). CDR3 size: 11 residues. The V gene lost 6 bases and the J gene lost 8 bases, with 8 bases spanning the gap. The V gene's germline CDR1 is LNHNV and CDR2 YYDKDF (reference sequence).